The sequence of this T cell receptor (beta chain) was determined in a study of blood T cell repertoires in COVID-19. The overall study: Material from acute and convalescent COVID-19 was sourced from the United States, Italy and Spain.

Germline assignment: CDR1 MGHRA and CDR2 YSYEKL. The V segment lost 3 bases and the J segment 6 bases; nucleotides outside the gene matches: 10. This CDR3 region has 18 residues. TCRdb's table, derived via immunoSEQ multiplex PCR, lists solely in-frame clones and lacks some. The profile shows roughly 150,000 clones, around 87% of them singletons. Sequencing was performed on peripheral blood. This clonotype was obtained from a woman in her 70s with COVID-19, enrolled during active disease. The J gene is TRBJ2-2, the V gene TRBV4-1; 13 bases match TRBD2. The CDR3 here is CASSQAGLAGVGAGELFF. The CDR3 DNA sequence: TGCGCCAGCAGCCAGGCCGGACTAGCGGGGGTCGGGGCCGGGGAGCTGTTTTTT.